This T cell receptor (beta chain) came from a study of control samples from healthy donors and cancer patients. CDR1 KGHDR and CDR2 SFDVKD come from the germline V gene. There are 15 residues in the CDR3. Trimming stripped 0 bases from V and 6 bases from J, with 14 bases between. Sequenced by immunoSEQ multiplex PCR; TCRdb stores in-frame clones only, minus some. Among 130,000 or so clones, approximately 94% were seen once, and the ten largest hold about an eighth. The clonotype comes from a man in his forties in good health. Sequencing was performed on blood. The rearrangement joins TRBV24-1 to TRBJ2-7; TRBD2 might be the D (6 bases). CDR3: CATSDLKSGGTEQYF. CDR3 in DNA: TGTGCCACCAGTGATTTGAAGAGTGGGGGGACCGAGCAGTACTTC.